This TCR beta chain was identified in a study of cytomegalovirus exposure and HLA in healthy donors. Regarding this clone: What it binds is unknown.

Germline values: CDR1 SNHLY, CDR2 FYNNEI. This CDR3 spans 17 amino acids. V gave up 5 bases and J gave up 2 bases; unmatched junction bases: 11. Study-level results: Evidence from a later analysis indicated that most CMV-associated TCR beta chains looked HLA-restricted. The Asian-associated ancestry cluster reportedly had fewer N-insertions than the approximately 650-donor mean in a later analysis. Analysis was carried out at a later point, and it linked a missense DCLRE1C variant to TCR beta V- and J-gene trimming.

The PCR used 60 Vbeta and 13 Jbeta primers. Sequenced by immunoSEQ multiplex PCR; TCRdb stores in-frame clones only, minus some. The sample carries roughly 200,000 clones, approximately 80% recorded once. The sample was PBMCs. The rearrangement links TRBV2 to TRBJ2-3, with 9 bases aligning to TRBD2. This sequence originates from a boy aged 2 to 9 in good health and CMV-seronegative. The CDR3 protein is CASSRTSLAGYTDTQYF. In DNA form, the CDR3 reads TGTGCCAGCAGTCGAACCTCACTAGCGGGTTACACAGATACGCAGTATTTT.